The 20 T cell receptor beta chains reported below all come from one sample, sequenced in a study of PD-L1 blockade in urothelial cancer (dated by TCRdb to 2017 to 2019). Library construction relied on the immunoSEQ multiplex PCR assay. TCRdb took this table from immuneACCESS and kept in-frame rearrangements with V and J called. Such tables lack part of the clones; where checked against another copy, unresolved V genes explain under half of the gap, and the rest is unexplained. In all, the sample holds tens of thousands of clones, and 85% to 90% of those were seen once. Clones ranked in the top ten supply about 1.6% of the sample. The label giving this sample's time point can be read as: pretreatment peripheral blood. The sequences come from PBMCs, collected around atezolizumab (anti-PD-L1) treatment. All receptors come from a man aged 55 to 70 with urothelial cancer.

V usage is TRBV25-1 and J usage is TRBJ2-2; 9 bases fit TRBD1. The J segment lost 1 base and the V segment lost 10 bases, leaving 4 bases of the junction unmatched. This CDR3 has 14 residues. CDR1 and CDR2 (germline): MGHDK, SYGVNS. CDR3 in amino acids: CATTDRGNTGELFF. The CDR3 region has the DNA TGTGCCACCACGGACAGGGGGAACACCGGGGAGCTGTTTTTT.

As for this clone: One end of the junction fails to match germline, which may point to a read error. The gene calls are TRBV2 and TRBJ2-1, with 8 bases that match TRBD2. Germline CDR1 and CDR2: SNHLY and FYNNEI. This CDR3 spans 15 amino acids. The CDR3 spells CASSEAGDMYNEQFF. CDR3 nucleotide sequence: TGTGCCAGCAGCGAAGCGGGAGATATGTACAATGAGCAGTTCTTC.

The chain carries TRBV7-2 and TRBJ2-7, with 12 positions matching TRBD2. The CDR3 has 16 residues. J lost 2 bases, V lost 5 bases, and 7 bases had no gene match. The germline CDR1 and CDR2 sequences are SGHTA and FQGNSA. The CDR3: CASSPSLAGGTYEQYF. The CDR3 bases are TGTGCCAGCAGCCCAAGTCTAGCGGGAGGGACCTACGAGCAGTACTTC.

This clone was recorded once. The rearrangement links TRBV2 to TRBJ1-1, with D unclear. V dropped 10 bases and J dropped 1 base, with 13 bases sitting between them. The CDR3 has 13 amino acids. CDR1 is SNHLY and CDR2 is FYNNEI in the germline V gene. CDR3 coding DNA: TGTGCCAACGCCATTGCAGAGAACACTGAAGCTTTCTTT. It encodes CANAIAENTEAFF.

J is TRBJ1-5 and V is TRBV7-2; TRBD1 matches at 12 bases. The length of the CDR3 is 15 residues. With 5 bases clipped from V and 5 bases from J, the junction kept 4 bases outside the gene matches. Germline V gives CDR1 SGHTA, CDR2 FQGNSA. CDR3 coding DNA: TGTGCCAGCAGCACAGGGACAGGGGGCCATCAGCCCCAGCATTTT. This translates into CASSTGTGGHQPQHF.

This rearrangement joins TRBV27 to TRBJ1-5; D is possibly TRBD1 (5 bases). This CDR3 has 14 residues. Germline V gene data show CDR1 as MNHEY and CDR2 as SMNVEV (reference sequence). Trimming cost V 1 base and J 6 bases, with 10 bases left between them. As DNA, the CDR3 is TGTGCCAGCAGTTTATGGGGGGGAGGTCAGCCCCAGCATTTT. It specifies CASSLWGGGQPQHF.

This clone was recorded a few times. The gene calls are TRBV5-6 and TRBJ2-1; 11 bases are a match to TRBD2. The trim removed 3 bases at V and 8 bases at J, leaving 10 bases unmatched. Looked up from germline, CDR1 is SGHDT and CDR2 is YYEEEE. CDR3 size: 16 residues. The chain's CDR3 is CASSSIAGGSEYEQFF. The CDR3 DNA reads TGTGCCAGCAGCTCCATAGCGGGAGGGAGTGAGTATGAGCAGTTCTTC.

V usage is TRBV7-2 and J usage is TRBJ2-7, with 13 bases identical to TRBD2. V gave up 5 bases and J gave up 4 bases; unmatched junction bases: 11. The CDR3 runs to 17 residues. Germline-derived CDR1 and CDR2 are SGHTA and FQGNSA. The CDR3 nucleotides read TGTGCCAGCAGCAACCCGACTAGCGGGAGGACCGGGTACGAGCAGTACTTC. Its protein is CASSNPTSGRTGYEQYF.

The J gene is TRBJ1-1, the V gene TRBV19; D unclear. From germline, CDR1 is LNHDA and CDR2 SQIVND (reference sequence). The CDR3 runs to 13 residues. Between the trimmed V and J ends, which lost 5 bases and 0 bases, there was a span of 7 bases. In DNA, the CDR3 is TGTGCCAGTAGTTCACAGTTGAACACTGAAGCTTTCTTT. Translated, it gives CASSSQLNTEAFF.

This chain uses TRBV29-1 with TRBJ2-3; 7 positions agree with TRBD1. This CDR3 region has 13 residues. Germline V gene lookup returns CDR1 SQVTM and CDR2 ANQGSEA. With V trimmed by 8 bases and J by 10 bases, 15 bases remained unmatched. The CDR3 DNA reads as TGCAGCTCGACCCCACAGGGGCGCTCTTCGCAGTATTTT. This gives the protein CSSTPQGRSSQYF.

The rearrangement joins TRBV9 to TRBJ1-2; 10 nucleotides align to TRBD1. This CDR3 contains 15 residues. The J segment lost 6 bases and the V segment lost 4 bases, leaving 9 bases of the junction unmatched. The germline V gene has CDR1 SGDLS and CDR2 YYNGEE. CDR3 bases: TGTGCCAGCAGCCCGTGGTTGGGACAGGGGCATGGCTACACCTTC. Protein product: CASSPWLGQGHGYTF. The whole variable domain, remainder taken from reference TRBV9 and TRBJ1-2, is DSGVTQTPKHLITATGQRVTLRCSPRSGDLSVYWYQQSLDQGLQFLIQYYNGEERAKGNILERFSAQQFPDLHSELNLSSLELGDSALYFCASSPWLGQGHGYTFGSGTRLTVV.

This clone came up once. The chain links TRBV15 to TRBJ1-1; TRBD1 might be the D (6 bases). V dropped 3 bases and J dropped 0 bases, with 17 bases sitting between them. CDR1 and CDR2 (germline): LNHNV, YYDKDF (reference sequence). CDR3 size: 17 residues. The CDR3 coding sequence is TGTGCCACCAGCAGGCCAATGCGGGGGCAGCTGAACACTGAAGCTTTCTTT. As protein: CATSRPMRGQLNTEAFF.

This clone was seen once. The chain recombines TRBV18 with TRBJ2-5, with 8 bases that match TRBD2. Germline CDR1 is KGHSH and CDR2 is LQKENI. This CDR3 is 15 amino acids long. The J segment lost 4 bases and the V segment lost 0 bases, leaving 4 bases of the junction unmatched. CDR3 residues: CASSPPGLAAETQYF. DNA of the CDR3: TGTGCCAGCTCACCACCCGGACTAGCTGCAGAGACCCAGTACTTC.

The CDR3 DNA sequence: TGTGCCAGCAGCCCACGACAGGGGGCTTTGACCTTC. Its translation is CASSPRQGALTF. The chain employs TRBV11-3 and TRBJ1-2; 10 bases fit TRBD1. The CDR3 loop spans 12 amino acids. From germline, CDR1 is SGHNT and CDR2 YENEEA. Germline trimming cut 5 bases from V and 14 bases from J; bases unmatched to any gene: 8.

The chain employs TRBV25-1 and TRBJ1-4; D unresolved. The CDR3 runs 15 residues. V was cut by 3 bases and J by 6 bases, with 14 bases left in between. Germline CDR1 reads MGHDK; CDR2 reads SYGVNS. The CDR3 region has the DNA TGTGCCAGCAGTGATCCGGGAACCAGCGATGAAAAACTGTTTTTT. Amino acid sequence: CASSDPGTSDEKLFF.

V is TRBV9 and J is TRBJ2-3, with 10 bases identical to TRBD2. V was pared by 4 bases and J by 6 bases, with 11 bases of the junction left unmatched. CDR3 length equals 16 residues. Per germline, CDR1 SGDLS and CDR2 YYNGEE. CDR3 protein: CASSHPAGGPDDTQYF. The CDR3 nucleotides read TGTGCCAGCAGCCACCCAGCGGGGGGGCCAGATGATACGCAGTATTTT.

The chain couples TRBV5-1 to TRBJ1-3, with 10 bases lining up with TRBD1. The CDR3 consists of 22 residues. The J segment lost 1 base and the V segment lost 1 base, leaving 20 bases of the junction unmatched. Germline loops: CDR1 SGHRS, CDR2 YFSETQ. The CDR3 reads CASSLRPPTGGWGALSGNTIYF. In DNA form, the CDR3 reads TGCGCCAGCAGCTTGCGCCCCCCGACAGGGGGCTGGGGGGCTCTATCTGGAAACACCATATATTTT.

The V and J genes are TRBV4-2 and TRBJ1-1; 9 bases are a match to TRBD1. V dropped 4 bases and J dropped 4; count of bases not matched to a gene: 4. Germline V gene data show CDR1 as LGHNA and CDR2 as YNFKEQ. The CDR3 runs to 14 residues. The CDR3 DNA reads TGTGCCAGCAGCCCTTGGGACAGGGTCACTGAAGCTTTCTTT. It yields the protein CASSPWDRVTEAFF.

CDR3 nucleotides: TGTGCCAGTAGTCTTGGCACTAGCGGGGGTCTGGTAGATACGCAGTATTTT. Residues: CASSLGTSGGLVDTQYF. The chain employs TRBV19 and TRBJ2-3, with 11 nucleotides matching TRBD2. This CDR3 has 17 amino acids. J gave up 5 bases and V 5 bases, and 12 bases lay outside the gene matches. The germline CDR1 and CDR2 sequences are LNHDA and SQIVND (reference sequence).

V and J are TRBV18 and TRBJ2-2; D ambiguous. V lost 3 bases, J lost 1 base, and 12 bases lay in between. There are 16 residues in the CDR3. Germline lookup yields CDR1 KGHSH and CDR2 LQKENI. The CDR3 DNA reads as TGTGCCAGCTCACCGCGAGCAGAGGAGAACACCGGGGAGCTGTTTTTT. It encodes CASSPRAEENTGELFF.